The clone carrying this T cell receptor (beta chain) is a singleton in its sample. CDR1 is SGHRS, CDR2 YFSETQ, per germline. Trimming cost V 0 bases and J 5 bases; bases outside gene matches: 7. This CDR3 has 17 residues. These data are taken from a study of blood T cell repertoires in COVID-19. At the level of the study: In each case, the material was cDNA or gDNA derived from T cells, B-cell-depleted T cells, or PBMCs.

Produced via immunoSEQ multiplex PCR; TCRdb's table is partial and in-frame only. The table shows 200,000 to 250,000 clones, with roughly 91% occurring only once. Input material: PBMCs or T cells enriched from blood (not recorded which). The chain is built from TRBV5-1 and TRBJ2-2; TRBD2 matches at 10 bases. This receptor was identified in a woman aged 25-40 years who had recovered from COVID-19. CDR3 region: CASSLDSLAGETGELFF. The CDR3 DNA sequence: TGCGCCAGCAGCTTGGACTCCCTAGCGGGAGAAACCGGGGAGCTGTTTTTT.